What follows describes a single T cell receptor beta chain. Its matching antigen is unknown. Sample donors were healthy Caucasian individuals that came from Russia, aged roughly 6 to 100. A J-beta primer mix and a sample-barcoded 5' primer were used in a second PCR of roughly 7 to 12 cycles. TCRdb redid the calling of the 5' RACE reads with MiXCR, one entry per CDR3 protein. The sample carries over 1,300,000 distinct CDR3 sequences, almost 60% recorded once. These data belong to a study of blood T cells in healthy people across ages. Broader study findings: In long-lived donors, naive CD4+ cell counts and diversity exceeded those of aged donors. For the donors, CMV status was unknown and possibly confounded expanded clonotype changes. Higher naive T cell percentage went strongly together with higher TCR beta diversity.

The CDR3 runs 14 residues. The germline V gene encodes CDR1 DFQATT and CDR2 SNEGSKA (reference sequence). J was trimmed by 4 bases and V by 5 bases; bases with no gene match: 8. This receptor was obtained from a man younger than 35 in good health. Sample: blood. The rearrangement joins TRBV20-1 to TRBJ2-1, with 7 bases fitting TRBD2. CDR3 sequence (DNA): TGCAGTGCTCGATCTAGCGGTTCGTACAATGAGCAGTTCTTC. Translating it yields CSARSSGSYNEQFF.